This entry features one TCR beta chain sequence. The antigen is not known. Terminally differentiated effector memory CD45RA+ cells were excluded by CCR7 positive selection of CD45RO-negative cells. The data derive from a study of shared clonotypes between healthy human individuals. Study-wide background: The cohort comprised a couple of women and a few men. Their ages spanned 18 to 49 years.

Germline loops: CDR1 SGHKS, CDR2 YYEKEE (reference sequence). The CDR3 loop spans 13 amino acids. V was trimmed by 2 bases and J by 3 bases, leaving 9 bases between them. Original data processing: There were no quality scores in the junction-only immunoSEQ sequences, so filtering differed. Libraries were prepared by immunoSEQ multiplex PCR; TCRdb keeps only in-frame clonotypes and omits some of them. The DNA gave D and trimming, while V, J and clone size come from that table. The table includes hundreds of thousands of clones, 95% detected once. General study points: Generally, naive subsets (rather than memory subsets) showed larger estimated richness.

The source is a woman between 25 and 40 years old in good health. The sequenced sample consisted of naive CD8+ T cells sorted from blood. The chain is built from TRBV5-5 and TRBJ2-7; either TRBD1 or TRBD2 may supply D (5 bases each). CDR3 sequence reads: CASSFGADYEQYF. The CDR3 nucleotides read TGTGCCAGCAGCTTCGGGGCCGACTACGAGCAGTACTTC.